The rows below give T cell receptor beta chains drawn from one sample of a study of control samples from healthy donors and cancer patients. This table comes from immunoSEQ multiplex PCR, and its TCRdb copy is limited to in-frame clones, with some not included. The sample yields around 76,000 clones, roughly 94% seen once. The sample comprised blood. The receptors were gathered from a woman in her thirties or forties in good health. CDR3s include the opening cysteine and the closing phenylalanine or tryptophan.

CDR3aa: CASRPGTRHGYTF
len: 13
v_gene: TRBV5-8
j_gene: TRBJ1-2

CDR3aa: CASSGLGQETQYF
len: 13
v_gene: TRBV2
j_gene: TRBJ2-5

CDR3aa: CSVEEGGSFSTF
len: 12
v_gene: TRBV29-1
j_gene: TRBJ1-2

CDR3aa: CASSIPGQFRETQYF
len: 15
v_gene: TRBV28
j_gene: TRBJ2-5

CDR3aa: CAPRTSSYEQYF
len: 12
v_gene: TRBV6-5
j_gene: TRBJ2-7

CDR3aa: CASSSDSSSYNEQFF
len: 15
v_gene: TRBV5-4
j_gene: TRBJ2-1

CDR3aa: CASSHPRNPTYEQYF
len: 15
v_gene: TRBV4-2
j_gene: TRBJ2-7

CDR3aa: CASSYSSWEGQFF
len: 13
v_gene: TRBV6-2/TRBV6-3
j_gene: TRBJ2-1

CDR3aa: CASRPGSGTEAFF
len: 13
v_gene: TRBV27
j_gene: TRBJ1-1

CDR3aa: CASSFMGNTIYF
len: 12
v_gene: TRBV7-2
j_gene: TRBJ1-3

CDR3aa: CASGLGQGVSYNEQFF
len: 16
v_gene: TRBV12-5
j_gene: TRBJ2-1

CDR3aa: CASSLERLMNTEAFF
len: 15
v_gene: TRBV5-6
j_gene: TRBJ1-1

CDR3aa: CASSKQGAEGYTF
len: 13
v_gene: TRBV5-1
j_gene: TRBJ1-2

CDR3aa: CASSIVQGTYYEQYF
len: 15
v_gene: TRBV19
j_gene: TRBJ2-7

CDR3aa: CASSPRTGPGHGNTIYF
len: 17
v_gene: TRBV18
j_gene: TRBJ1-3

CDR3aa: CASSEWTEGPTLLQETQYF
len: 19
v_gene: TRBV10-1
j_gene: TRBJ2-5

CDR3aa: CASSGGYEQYF
len: 11
v_gene: TRBV10-2
j_gene: TRBJ2-7

CDR3aa: CASGLSAGALSTDTQYF
len: 17
v_gene: TRBV12-5
j_gene: TRBJ2-3